A selection of T cell receptor beta chains follows, all from one sample in a study of cytomegalovirus exposure and HLA in healthy donors. The method was immunoSEQ multiplex PCR; TCRdb's version includes in-frame clones alone and lacks a portion of them. The sample contains 200,000 or so clones, about two thirds of which appear only once. Sequences were obtained from PBMCs. The origin of the receptors is a man between 35 and 55 years old in good health and CMV-seropositive. CDR3s leave out the opening cysteine and the closing phenylalanine or tryptophan.

>TRBJ2-7|TRBV28
ASSPGERYEQY
>TRBJ1-5|TRBV5-5
ASSLDIGVPQH
>TRBJ1-2|TRBV18
ASSDLRDIYGYT
>TRBJ1-3|TRBV7-9
ASSSPEQAVSGNTIY
>TRBJ2-7|TRBV6-1
ASILAGGYSYEQY
>TRBJ1-1|TRBV16
ASRGGGRVTEAF
>TRBJ1-4|TRBV4-1
ASSPVSGSLNEKLF
>TRBJ1-2|TRBV5-8
ASSLAQSIYGYT
>TRBJ1-5|TRBV4-1
ASSQEGGQGVQPQH
>TRBJ2-7|TRBV6-1
ASSVTSGGGYEQY
>TRBJ1-2|TRBV5-1
ASSPGLGYGYT
>TRBJ2-1|TRBV18
ASSPYGTGRENEQF
>TRBJ1-1|TRBV7-2
ASSFPGTQNTEAF
>TRBJ2-7|TRBV6-6
ASSYLTGAHEQY
>TRBJ1-4|TRBV2
ASSGDRGLTNEKLF
>TRBJ1-4|TRBV6-5
ASKGVRADEKLF
>TRBJ1-6|TRBV6-5
ASGDPGHSYQPLH
>TRBJ2-1|TRBV11-1
ASTSSSYNEQF
>TRBJ2-6|TRBV19
ASSIEASSGANVLT
>TRBJ2-3|TRBV19
ASRRQGDRSDTQY
>TRBJ1-1|TRBV2
ASSEGGGTEAF